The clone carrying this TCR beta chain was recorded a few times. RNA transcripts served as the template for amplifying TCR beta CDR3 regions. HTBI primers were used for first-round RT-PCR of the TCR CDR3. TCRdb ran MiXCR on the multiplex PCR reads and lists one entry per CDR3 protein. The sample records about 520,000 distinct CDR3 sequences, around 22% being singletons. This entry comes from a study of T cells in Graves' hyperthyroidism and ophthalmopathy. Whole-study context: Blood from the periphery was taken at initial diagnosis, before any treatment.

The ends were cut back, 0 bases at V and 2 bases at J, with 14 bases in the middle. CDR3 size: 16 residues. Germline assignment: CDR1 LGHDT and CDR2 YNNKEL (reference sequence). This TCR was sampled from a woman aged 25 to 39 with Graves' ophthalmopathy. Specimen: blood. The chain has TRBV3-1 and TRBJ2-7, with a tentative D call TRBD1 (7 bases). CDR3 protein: CASSQDRQGGPYEQYF. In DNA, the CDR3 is TGTGCCAGCAGCCAAGATCGGCAGGGGGGTCCCTACGAGCAGTACTTC.